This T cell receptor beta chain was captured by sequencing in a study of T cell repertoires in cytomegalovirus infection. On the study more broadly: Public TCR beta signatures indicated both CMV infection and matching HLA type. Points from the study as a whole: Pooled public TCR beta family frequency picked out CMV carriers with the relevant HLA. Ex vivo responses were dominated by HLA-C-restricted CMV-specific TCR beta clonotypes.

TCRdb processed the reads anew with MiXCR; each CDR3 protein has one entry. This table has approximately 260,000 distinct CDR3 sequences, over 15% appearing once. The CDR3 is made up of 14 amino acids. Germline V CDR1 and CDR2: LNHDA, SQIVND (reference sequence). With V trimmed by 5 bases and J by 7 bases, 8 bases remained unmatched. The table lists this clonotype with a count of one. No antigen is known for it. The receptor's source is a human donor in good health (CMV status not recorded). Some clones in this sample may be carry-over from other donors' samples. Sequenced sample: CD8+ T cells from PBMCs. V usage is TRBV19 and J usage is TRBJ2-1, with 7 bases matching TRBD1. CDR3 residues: CASSFGGQMNEQFF. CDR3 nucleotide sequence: TGTGCCAGTAGTTTTGGGGGACAGATGAATGAGCAGTTCTTC.